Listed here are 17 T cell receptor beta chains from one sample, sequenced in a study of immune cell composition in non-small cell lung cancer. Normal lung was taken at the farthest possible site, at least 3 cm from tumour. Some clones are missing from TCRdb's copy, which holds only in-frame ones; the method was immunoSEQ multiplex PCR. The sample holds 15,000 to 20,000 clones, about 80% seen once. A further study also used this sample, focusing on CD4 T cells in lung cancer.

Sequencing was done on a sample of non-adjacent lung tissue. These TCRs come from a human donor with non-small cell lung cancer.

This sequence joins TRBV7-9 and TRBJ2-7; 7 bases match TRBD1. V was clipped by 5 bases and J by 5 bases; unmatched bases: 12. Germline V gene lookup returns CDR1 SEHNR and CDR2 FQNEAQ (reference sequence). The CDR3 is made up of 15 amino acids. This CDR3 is CASSPGGLTVHEQYF. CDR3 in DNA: TGTGCCAGCAGCCCAGGGGGTTTAACTGTCCACGAGCAGTACTTC.

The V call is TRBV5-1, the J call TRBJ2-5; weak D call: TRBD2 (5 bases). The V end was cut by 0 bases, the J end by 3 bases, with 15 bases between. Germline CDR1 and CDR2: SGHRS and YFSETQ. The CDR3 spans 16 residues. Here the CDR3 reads CASSLAGSGFEETQYF. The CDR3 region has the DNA TGCGCCAGCAGCTTGGCCGGATCGGGGTTTGAAGAGACCCAGTACTTC.

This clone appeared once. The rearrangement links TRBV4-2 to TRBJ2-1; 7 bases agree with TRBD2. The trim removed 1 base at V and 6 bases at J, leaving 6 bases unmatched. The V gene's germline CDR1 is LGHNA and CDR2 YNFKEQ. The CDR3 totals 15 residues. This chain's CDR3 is CASSQVGGIANEQFF. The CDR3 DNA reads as TGTGCCAGCAGCCAAGTCGGGGGGATTGCCAATGAGCAGTTCTTC.

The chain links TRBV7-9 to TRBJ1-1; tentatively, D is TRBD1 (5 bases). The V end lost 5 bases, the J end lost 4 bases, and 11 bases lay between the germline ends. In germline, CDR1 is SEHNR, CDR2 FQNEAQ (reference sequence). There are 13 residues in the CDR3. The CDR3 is CASSRRGGTEAFF. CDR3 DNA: TGTGCCAGCAGCCGCCGCGGGGGCACTGAAGCTTTCTTT.

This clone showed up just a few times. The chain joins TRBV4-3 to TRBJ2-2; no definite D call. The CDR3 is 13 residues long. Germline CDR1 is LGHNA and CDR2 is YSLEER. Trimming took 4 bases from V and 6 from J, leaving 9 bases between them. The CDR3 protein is CASSPVRAGELFF. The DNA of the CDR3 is TGCGCCAGCAGCCCCGTCCGGGCCGGGGAGCTGTTTTTT.

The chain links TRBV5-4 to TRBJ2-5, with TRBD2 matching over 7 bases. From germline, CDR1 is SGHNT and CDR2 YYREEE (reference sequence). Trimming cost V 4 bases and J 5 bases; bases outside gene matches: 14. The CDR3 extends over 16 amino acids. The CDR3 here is CASSLALTGGLETQYF. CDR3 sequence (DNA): TGTGCCAGCAGCCTAGCTTTAACGGGGGGTCTTGAGACCCAGTACTTC.

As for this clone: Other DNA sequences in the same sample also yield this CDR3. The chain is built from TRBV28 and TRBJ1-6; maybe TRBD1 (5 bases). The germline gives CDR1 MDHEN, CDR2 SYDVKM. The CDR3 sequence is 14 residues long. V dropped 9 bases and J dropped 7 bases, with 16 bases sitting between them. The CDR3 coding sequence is TGTGCCAGTAGGCGGGACCTTGGCAATTCACCCCTCCACTTT. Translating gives CASRRDLGNSPLHF. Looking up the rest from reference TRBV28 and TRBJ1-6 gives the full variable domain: DVKVTQSSRYLVKRTGEKVFLECVQDMDHENMFWYRQDPGLGLRLIYFSYDVKMKEKGDIPEGYSVSREKKERFSLILESASTNQTSMYLCASRRDLGNSPLHFGNGTRLTVT.

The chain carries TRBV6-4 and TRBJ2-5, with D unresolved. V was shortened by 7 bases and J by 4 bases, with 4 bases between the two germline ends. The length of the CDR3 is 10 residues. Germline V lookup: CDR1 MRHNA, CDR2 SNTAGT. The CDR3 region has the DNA TGTGCCAGCATTCCAGAGACCCAGTACTTC. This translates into CASIPETQYF.

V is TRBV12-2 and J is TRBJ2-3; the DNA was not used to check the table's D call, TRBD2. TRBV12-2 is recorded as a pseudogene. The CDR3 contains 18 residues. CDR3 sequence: CASRKLGTSGRDTNTQYF. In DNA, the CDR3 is TGTGCAAGTCGCAAACTCGGGACTAGCGGGAGGGACACGAATACGCAGTATTTT.

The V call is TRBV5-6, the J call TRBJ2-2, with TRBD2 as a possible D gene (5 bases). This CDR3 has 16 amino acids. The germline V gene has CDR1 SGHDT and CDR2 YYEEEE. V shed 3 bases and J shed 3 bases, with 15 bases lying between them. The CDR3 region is CASSSPPGWDTGELFF. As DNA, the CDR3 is TGTGCCAGCAGCTCCCCGCCGGGGTGGGACACCGGGGAGCTGTTTTTT.

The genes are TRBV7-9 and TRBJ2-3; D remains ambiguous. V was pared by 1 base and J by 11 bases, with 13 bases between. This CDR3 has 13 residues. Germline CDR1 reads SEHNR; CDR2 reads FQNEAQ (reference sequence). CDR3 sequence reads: CASSLESGGRQYF. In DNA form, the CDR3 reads TGTGCCAGCAGCTTAGAGTCGGGCGGTAGGCAGTATTTT.

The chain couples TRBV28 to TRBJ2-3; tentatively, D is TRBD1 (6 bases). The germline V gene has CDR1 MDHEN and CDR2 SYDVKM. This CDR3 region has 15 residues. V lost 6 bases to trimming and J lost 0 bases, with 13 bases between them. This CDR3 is CASRHRASSTDTQYF. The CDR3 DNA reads TGTGCCAGCAGACACAGGGCGTCTAGCACAGATACGCAGTATTTT.

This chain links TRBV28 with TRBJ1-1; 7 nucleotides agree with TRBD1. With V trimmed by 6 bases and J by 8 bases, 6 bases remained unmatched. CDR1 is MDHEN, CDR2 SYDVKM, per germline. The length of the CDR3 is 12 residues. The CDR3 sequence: CASSKQGLEAFF. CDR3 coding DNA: TGTGCCAGCAGCAAACAGGGGTTAGAAGCTTTCTTT.

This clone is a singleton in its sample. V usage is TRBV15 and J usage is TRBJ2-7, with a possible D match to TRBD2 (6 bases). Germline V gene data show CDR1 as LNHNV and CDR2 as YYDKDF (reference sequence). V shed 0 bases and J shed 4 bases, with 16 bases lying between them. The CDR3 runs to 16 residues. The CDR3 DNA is TGTGCCACCAGCAGAGATTCTGGGACGCGGGGATACGAGCAGTACTTC. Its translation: CATSRDSGTRGYEQYF.

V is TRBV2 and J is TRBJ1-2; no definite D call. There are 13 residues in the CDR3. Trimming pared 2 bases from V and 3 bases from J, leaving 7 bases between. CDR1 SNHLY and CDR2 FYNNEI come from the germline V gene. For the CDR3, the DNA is TGTGCCAGCAGTGAACGTGGGGACTATGGCTACACCTTC. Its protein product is CASSERGDYGYTF.

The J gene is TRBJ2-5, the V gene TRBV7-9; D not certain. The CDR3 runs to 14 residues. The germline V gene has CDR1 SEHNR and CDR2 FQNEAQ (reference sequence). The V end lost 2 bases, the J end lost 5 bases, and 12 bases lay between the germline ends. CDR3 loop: CASSLTPRGETQYF. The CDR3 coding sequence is TGTGCCAGCAGCTTAACCCCTAGAGGCGAGACCCAGTACTTC.

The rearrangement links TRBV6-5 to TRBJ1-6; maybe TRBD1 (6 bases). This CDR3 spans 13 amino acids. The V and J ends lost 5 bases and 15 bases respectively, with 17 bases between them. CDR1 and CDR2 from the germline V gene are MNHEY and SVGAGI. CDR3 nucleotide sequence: TGTGCCAGCAGTACCCAAACAGGGACCCACCTCCACTTT. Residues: CASSTQTGTHLHF.